Listed below are T cell receptor beta chains from one sample, sequenced in a study of blood T cell repertoires in COVID-19. The repertoire was sequenced with immunoSEQ multiplex PCR; TCRdb's copy has only in-frame clones and lacks some. This sample has 350,000 or so clones, with about 86% found just once. The specimen sequenced was peripheral blood. These receptors all stem from a man aged 25 to 40 with active or convalescent COVID-19. Each CDR3 is given with its conserved first and last residue. D genes are given only for firm matches. A clone size is listed for some rows: how often the clone was seen (once, few, many), or a class if it is expanded.

d_gene	abundance	v_gene	j_gene	CDR3aa	CDR3nt
TRBD2	.	TRBV7-2	TRBJ2-7	CASSLQTGLAGGYEQYF	TGTGCCAGCAGCCTCCAAACTGGACTAGCGGGGGGCTACGAGCAGTACTTC
TRBD1	.	TRBV4-1	TRBJ1-4	CASSRFRQGPNEKLFF	TGCGCCAGCAGCCGCTTCAGACAGGGCCCTAATGAAAAACTGTTTTTT
.	once	TRBV3-1/TRBV3-2	TRBJ1-1	CASKGEAEAFF	TGTGCCAGCAAAGGGGAGGCTGAAGCTTTCTTT
.	.	TRBV19	TRBJ1-1	CASSMDRNTEAFF	TGTGCCAGTAGTATGGACAGGAACACTGAAGCTTTCTTT
TRBD1	.	TRBV4-3	TRBJ1-5	CASSHGTGNQPQHF	TGCGCCAGCAGCCATGGGACAGGCAATCAGCCCCAGCATTTT
.	few	TRBV9	TRBJ1-1	CASSVSGKRDTEAFF	TGTGCCAGCAGCGTCTCAGGGAAAAGGGACACTGAAGCTTTCTTT
.	.	TRBV12-3/TRBV12-4	TRBJ2-5	CASSLVRGRPQYF	TGTGCCAGCAGTTTAGTAAGGGGTAGGCCCCAGTACTTC
.	.	TRBV30	TRBJ2-7	CAWSDNRPYEQYF	TGTGCCTGGAGTGATAATCGTCCCTACGAGCAGTACTTC
TRBD2	.	TRBV7-2	TRBJ2-5	CASSLALGGETQYF	TGTGCCAGCAGCTTAGCGCTGGGGGGGGAGACCCAGTACTTC
.	.	TRBV4-1	TRBJ1-1	CASSPQEGGSTEAFF	TGCGCCAGCAGCCCCCAGGAAGGGGGAAGCACTGAAGCTTTCTTT
TRBD2	.	TRBV24-1	TRBJ2-1	CATSDPTSGSSTPAANEQFF	TGTGCCACCAGTGACCCCACTAGCGGGAGTTCCACCCCCGCAGCGAATGAGCAGTTCTTC
TRBD2	few	TRBV4-1	TRBJ2-1	CASSQIPIPLAGYNEQFF	TGCGCCAGCAGCCAAATCCCAATACCCCTAGCGGGATACAATGAGCAGTTCTTC
TRBD1	.	TRBV27	TRBJ1-2	CASSSFALQGTEGKDYGYTF	TGTGCCAGCAGTTCGTTCGCCCTACAGGGGACGGAAGGAAAAGACTATGGCTACACCTTC
TRBD2	once	TRBV27	TRBJ2-7	CASSDQGGRDYEQYF	TGTGCCAGCAGCGACCAAGGAGGGAGGGACTACGAGCAGTACTTC
TRBD1	.	TRBV18	TRBJ1-2	CASSLGMTGGDGYTF	TGTGCCAGCTCACTAGGGATGACAGGGGGCGACGGCTACACCTTC
.	.	TRBV20-1	TRBJ1-3	CSARVLNTIYF	TGCAGTGCTAGAGTCCTCAACACCATATATTTT
.	.	TRBV6-2/TRBV6-3	TRBJ2-1	CASSYRGSYNEQFF	TGTGCCAGCAGTTACCGGGGCTCCTACAATGAGCAGTTCTTC
.	.	TRBV18	TRBJ1-2	CASSPGGDYGYTF	TGTGCCAGCTCACCTGGCGGGGACTATGGCTACACCTTC
TRBD2	.	TRBV9	TRBJ2-5	CASSATGREETQYF	TGTGCCAGCAGCGCTACTGGGAGGGAAGAGACCCAGTACTTC
.	.	TRBV6-5	TRBJ1-6	CASSREWTYNSPLHF	TGTGCCAGCAGCCGGGAGTGGACCTATAATTCACCCCTCCACTTT
.	once	TRBV5-1	TRBJ1-6	CASSLDGVSPLHF	TGCGCCAGCAGCTTGGACGGGGTTTCACCCCTCCACTTT
.	.	TRBV5-1	TRBJ2-7	CASSLGARETYEQYF	TGCGCCAGCAGCTTGGGCGCCAGGGAAACCTACGAGCAGTACTTC
.	once	TRBV7-8	TRBJ2-3	CASSLAEGQRTSSTDTQYF	TGTGCCAGCAGCTTAGCGGAGGGACAGCGAACCTCTAGCACAGATACGCAGTATTTT
.	.	TRBV2	TRBJ2-5	CASGRVKETQYF	TGTGCCAGCGGTCGGGTAAAAGAGACCCAGTACTTC
.	.	TRBV2	TRBJ2-7	CASCHEGLGYEQYF	TGTGCCAGCTGCCACGAGGGCCTCGGGTACGAGCAGTACTTC
TRBD2	.	TRBV7-8	TRBJ2-7	CASSRRGVKDEQYF	TGTGCCAGCAGCCGGCGGGGGGTTAAGGACGAGCAGTACTTC
TRBD2	.	TRBV24-1	TRBJ2-1	CATARLAGVGEQFF	TGTGCCACCGCTAGACTAGCGGGAGTAGGTGAGCAGTTCTTC
.	.	TRBV6-7	TRBJ1-3	CASSYSSGDSDSTGNTIYF	TGTGCCAGCAGTTACTCGAGTGGAGATTCTGACTCTACTGGAAACACCATATATTTT
.	.	TRBV19	TRBJ2-7	CASSMLGPAGATYEQYF	TGTGCCAGTAGTATGCTCGGACCTGCGGGGGCCACCTACGAGCAGTACTTC
.	many	TRBV27	TRBJ2-7	CASRGAWPFYEQYF	TGTGCCAGCAGGGGGGCTTGGCCTTTCTACGAGCAGTACTTC
.	.	TRBV6-2/TRBV6-3	TRBJ1-1	CASSYAPLGTIEAFF	TGTGCCAGCAGTTACGCCCCGCTAGGAACAATTGAAGCTTTCTTT
.	.	TRBV7-2	TRBJ2-1	CASSLGSGSNEQFF	TGTGCCAGCAGCTTAGGATCGGGGAGCAATGAGCAGTTCTTC
TRBD1	.	TRBV27	TRBJ1-2	CASSWSDRGYGYTF	TGTGCCAGCAGTTGGTCTGACAGGGGCTATGGCTACACCTTC
.	.	TRBV21-1	TRBJ2-3	CASRGLAGVVDTQYF	TGTGCCAGCAGAGGTCTAGCGGGAGTGGTGGATACGCAGTATTTT
.	.	TRBV19	TRBJ2-7	CASSIDGTRTYEQYF	TGTGCCAGTAGTATAGATGGGACACGGACCTACGAGCAGTACTTC
.	few	TRBV7-9	TRBJ2-5	CASSLSGWETQYF	TGTGCCAGCAGCTTATCAGGGTGGGAGACCCAGTACTTC
TRBD1	.	TRBV15	TRBJ1-5	CATSRGEGAGQPQHF	TGTGCCACCAGCAGAGGAGAGGGGGCAGGGCAGCCCCAGCATTTT
TRBD1	.	TRBV4-1	TRBJ2-1	CASSPGTGAQTLFF	TGCGCCAGCAGCCCAGGGACAGGGGCCCAAACTCTGTTCTTC
.	.	TRBV4-3	TRBJ2-2	CPSPRLYTGELFF	TGCCCCAGCCCCCGTCTCTACACCGGGGAGCTGTTTTTT
TRBD1	.	TRBV11-3	TRBJ2-1	CASSLAGQGNNEQFF	TGTGCCAGCAGCTTAGCGGGACAGGGGAACAATGAGCAGTTCTTC
TRBD1	.	TRBV7-2	TRBJ1-2	CASSTRDSLAGYTF	TGTGCCAGCAGCACGAGGGACAGCTTGGCCGGCTACACCTTC
TRBD2	.	TRBV3-1/TRBV3-2	TRBJ2-2	CASSRPLAGGGTGELFF	TGTGCCAGCAGCCGCCCGCTAGCGGGAGGAGGCACCGGGGAGCTGTTTTTT
.	.	TRBV6-2/TRBV6-3	TRBJ2-7	CASSSSSQGFGGEQYF	TGTGCCAGCAGTTCATCGTCACAGGGTTTTGGAGGCGAGCAGTACTTC
.	.	TRBV12-3/TRBV12-4	TRBJ1-1	CASNGRGYSEAFF	TGTGCCAGCAACGGGAGGGGTTACTCTGAAGCTTTCTTT
.	.	TRBV27	TRBJ1-5	CASSFGRDKPQHF	TGTGCCAGCAGTTTCGGCAGGGACAAGCCCCAGCATTTT
.	.	TRBV7-2	TRBJ1-1	CASSLEGGVNTEAFF	TGTGCCAGCAGCTTAGAAGGGGGAGTGAACACTGAAGCTTTCTTT
TRBD2	once	TRBV3-1/TRBV3-2	TRBJ2-5	CASSQGGLEQETQYF	TGTGCCAGCAGCCAAGGTGGACTAGAACAAGAGACCCAGTACTTC
.	few	TRBV21-1	TRBJ1-2	CASSKTDSLYGYTF	TGTGCCAGCAGCAAGACAGATTCACTCTATGGCTACACCTTC
TRBD1	.	TRBV29-1	TRBJ2-1	CSVRSGTGKPQEQFF	TGCAGCGTTAGGTCCGGGACAGGGAAGCCCCAGGAGCAGTTCTTC
TRBD1	.	TRBV28	TRBJ1-5	CASSFAPGQGASGQPQHF	TGTGCCAGCAGTTTCGCTCCGGGACAGGGGGCGTCGGGTCAGCCCCAGCATTTT
.	once	TRBV6-5	TRBJ2-5	CASSPGSQETQYF	TGTGCCAGCAGCCCGGGTTCTCAAGAGACCCAGTACTTC
.	few	TRBV29-1	TRBJ1-5	CSAARDSNQPQHF	TGCAGCGCCGCCAGGGATAGCAATCAGCCCCAGCATTTT
.	.	TRBV7-9	TRBJ2-7	CASSLVWGGEQYF	TGTGCCAGCAGCTTAGTGTGGGGAGGCGAGCAGTACTTC
.	.	TRBV7-9	TRBJ1-1	CASSFGSGDTEAFF	TGTGCCAGCAGCTTTGGGTCCGGGGACACTGAAGCTTTCTTT
.	.	TRBV6-2/TRBV6-3	TRBJ1-1	CASSYTPGKQGTEAFF	TGTGCCAGCAGTTACACCCCGGGAAAACAGGGCACTGAAGCTTTCTTT